The present T cell receptor (beta chain) was sequenced within a study of blood T cell repertoires in COVID-19. Overall study: Samples representing acute and convalescent COVID-19 were sourced from the United States, Italy and Spain. PBMCs, B-cell-depleted T cells, or T cells provided the cDNA or gDNA that made up the material.

Sequencing was performed with immunoSEQ multiplex PCR; in TCRdb, only in-frame clones are kept and a portion is missing. The table includes around 78,000 clones, approximately 90% detected once. Participants, about 18 to 95 years old, spanned approximately 26 US areas. Participants were placed into cohorts based on the clinical history they reported. The CDR3 sequence is 13 residues long. Germline CDR1 MNHEY, CDR2 SVGAGI. V lost 7 bases and J 6 bases, leaving 12 bases between the germline ends. The sequencing sample was made of PBMCs or T cells enriched from blood (not recorded which). The TCR originated in a woman in her 50s with acute COVID-19. The chain has TRBV6-5 and TRBJ2-2; D perhaps matches TRBD2 (5 bases). CDR3 loop: CASKRRGAGELFF. CDR3 nucleotide sequence: TGTGCCAGCAAGCGACGGGGTGCCGGGGAGCTGTTTTTT.